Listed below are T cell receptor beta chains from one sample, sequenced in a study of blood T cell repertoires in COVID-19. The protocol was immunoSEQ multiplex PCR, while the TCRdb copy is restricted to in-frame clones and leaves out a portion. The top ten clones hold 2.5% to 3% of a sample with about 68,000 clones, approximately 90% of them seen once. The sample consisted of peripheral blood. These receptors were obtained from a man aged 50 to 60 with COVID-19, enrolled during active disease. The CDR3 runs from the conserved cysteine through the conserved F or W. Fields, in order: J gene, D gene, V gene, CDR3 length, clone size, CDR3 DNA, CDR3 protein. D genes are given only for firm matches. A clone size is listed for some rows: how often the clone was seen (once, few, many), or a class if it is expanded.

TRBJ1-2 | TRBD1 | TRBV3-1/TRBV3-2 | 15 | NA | TGTGCCAGCAGCCAATCCCCGGACAGGGAGGGTGGCTACACCTTC | CASSQSPDREGGYTF
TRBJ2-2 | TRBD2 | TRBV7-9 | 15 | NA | TGTGCCAGCACCTCACGGACTAGCTACACCGGGGAGCTGTTTTTT | CASTSRTSYTGELFF
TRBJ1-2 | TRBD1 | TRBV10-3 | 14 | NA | TGTGCCATCAGTGGAGGACAGGGTGGGTATGGCTACACCTTC | CAISGGQGGYGYTF
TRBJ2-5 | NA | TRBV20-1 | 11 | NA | TGCAGGGTGGACAAACAAGAGACCCAGTACTTC | CRVDKQETQYF
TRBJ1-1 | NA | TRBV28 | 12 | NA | TGTGCCAGCAGTTTGAGGGAGCAGAGGACTTTCTTT | CASSLREQRTFF
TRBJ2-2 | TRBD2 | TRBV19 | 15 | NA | TGTGCCAGTAACCCCGGGACTAGCGGCACCGGGGAGCTGTTTTTT | CASNPGTSGTGELFF
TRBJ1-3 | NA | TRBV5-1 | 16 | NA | TGCGCCAGCAGCTTTCAAGGGGAGGCTTCTGGAAACACCATATATTTT | CASSFQGEASGNTIYF
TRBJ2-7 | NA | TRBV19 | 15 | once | TGTGCCAGTAGTATGGACGGGACACAGACGTACGAGCAGTACTTC | CASSMDGTQTYEQYF
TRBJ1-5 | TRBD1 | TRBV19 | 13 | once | TGTGCCAGTAGTACCGACAGGGGCCAGCCCCAGCATTTT | CASSTDRGQPQHF
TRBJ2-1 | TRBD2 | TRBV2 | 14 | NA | TGTGCCAGCAGTGAGGGGCTAGCGGACAATGAGCAGTTCTTC | CASSEGLADNEQFF
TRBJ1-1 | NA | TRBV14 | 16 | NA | TGTGCCAGCAGCCAAAGGCTTCCGCAGGGGAACACTGAAGCTTTCTTT | CASSQRLPQGNTEAFF
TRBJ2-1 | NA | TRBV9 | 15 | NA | TGTGCCAGCAGCGTAGGTGGGAGGGGGTACAATGAGCAGTTCTTC | CASSVGGRGYNEQFF
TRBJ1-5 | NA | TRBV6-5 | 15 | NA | TGTGCCAGCAGTTACTCCTATGGGGAGAATCAGCCCCAGCATTTT | CASSYSYGENQPQHF
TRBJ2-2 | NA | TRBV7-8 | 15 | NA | TGTGCCAGCAGCTTAGGGAGGGGCATAACCGGGGAGCTGTTTTTT | CASSLGRGITGELFF
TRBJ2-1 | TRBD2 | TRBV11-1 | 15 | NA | TGTGCCAGCAGCCAGGCTAGCGGGAGGAACAATGAGCAGTTCTTC | CASSQASGRNNEQFF
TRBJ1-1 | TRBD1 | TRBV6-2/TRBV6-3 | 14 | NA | TGTGCCAGCAGTTGGGACAGGGCAAACACTGAAGCTTTCTTT | CASSWDRANTEAFF
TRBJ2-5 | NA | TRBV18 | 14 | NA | TGTGCCAGCTCCCCCGGCGGGGCCCAAGAGACCCAGTACTTC | CASSPGGAQETQYF
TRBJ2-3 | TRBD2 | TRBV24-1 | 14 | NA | TGTGCCACCAGTGATCAAGCGGGAGCAGATACGCAGTATTTT | CATSDQAGADTQYF
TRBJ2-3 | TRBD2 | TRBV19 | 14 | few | TGTGCCAGTAGCTCTAGCGGTCTCACAGATACGCAGTATTTT | CASSSSGLTDTQYF
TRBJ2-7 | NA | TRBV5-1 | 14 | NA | TGCGCCAGCAGGTCGGGCAGGGCAGCCTACGAGCAGTACTTC | CASRSGRAAYEQYF
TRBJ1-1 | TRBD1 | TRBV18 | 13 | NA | TGTGCCAGCTCACCAGACAGGGACACTGAAGCTTTCTTT | CASSPDRDTEAFF
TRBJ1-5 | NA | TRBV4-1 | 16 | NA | TGCGCCAGCAGCCAAGTTGCCGGGAATAGCAATCAGCCCCAGCATTTT | CASSQVAGNSNQPQHF
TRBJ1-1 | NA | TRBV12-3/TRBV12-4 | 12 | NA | TGTGCCAGCAGTTTAGGCAGTTATGAAGCTTTCTTT | CASSLGSYEAFF
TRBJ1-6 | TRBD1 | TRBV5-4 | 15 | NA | TGTGCCAGCAGCTTGGGACAGGGGTCAGGATCACCCCTCCACTTT | CASSLGQGSGSPLHF
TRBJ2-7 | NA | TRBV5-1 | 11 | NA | TGCGCCAGCAGCGGGGAGTACGAGCAGTACTTC | CASSGEYEQYF
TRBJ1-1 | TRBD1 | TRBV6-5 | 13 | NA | TGTGCCAGCAGTAGGACAGGGTGGGCTGAAGCTTTCTTT | CASSRTGWAEAFF
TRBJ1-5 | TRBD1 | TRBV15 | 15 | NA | TGTGCCACCGGGACAGGGGGGTATAGCAATCAGCCCCAGCATTTT | CATGTGGYSNQPQHF